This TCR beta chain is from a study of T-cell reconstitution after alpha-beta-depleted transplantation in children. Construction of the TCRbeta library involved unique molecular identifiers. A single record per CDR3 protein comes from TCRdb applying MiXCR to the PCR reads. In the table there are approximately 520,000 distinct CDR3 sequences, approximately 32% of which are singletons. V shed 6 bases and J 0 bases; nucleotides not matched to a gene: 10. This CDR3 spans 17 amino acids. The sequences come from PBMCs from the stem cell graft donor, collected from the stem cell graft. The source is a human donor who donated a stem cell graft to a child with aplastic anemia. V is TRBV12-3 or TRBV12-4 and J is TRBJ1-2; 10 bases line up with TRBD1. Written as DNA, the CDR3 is TGTGCCAGCAGATGGACCGGGACAGGGGCTACTAACTATGGCTACACCTTC. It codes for CASRWTGTGATNYGYTF.